A selection of T cell receptor beta chains follows, all from one sample in a study of T cell repertoires in cytomegalovirus infection. A single record per CDR3 protein comes from TCRdb applying MiXCR to the reads. The table lists roughly 990,000 distinct CDR3 sequences, less than 40% of them singletons. No antigens are known for them. The specimen was cultured CD8+ T cells from PBMCs, collected from culture after CMV antigen stimulation. Every receptor here comes from a human donor in good health (CMV status not recorded). Some clones in this sample may be carry-over from other donors' samples. Both conserved end residues are trimmed from each CDR3. The order of the fields is clone size, V gene, CDR3 protein. Clone size appears in some rows only: once, few, many, or a class for an expanded clone.

clone_size: few
v_call: TRBV27
cdr3_aa: ASSLFRGKNIQY

clone_size: -
v_call: TRBV27
cdr3_aa: ASILYSGGTQGTDTQY

clone_size: many
v_call: TRBV28
cdr3_aa: ASSWSRTGLNQPQH

clone_size: few
v_call: TRBV10-3
cdr3_aa: AISESLAGGYNEQF

clone_size: -
v_call: TRBV12-3/TRBV12-4
cdr3_aa: ASSYPGQGGEKLF

clone_size: -
v_call: TRBV25-1
cdr3_aa: ASTSGFPPDYT

clone_size: -
v_call: TRBV27
cdr3_aa: ASSPYLGFEAF

clone_size: many
v_call: TRBV2
cdr3_aa: ASTPWSGDNEQF

clone_size: -
v_call: TRBV6-1
cdr3_aa: ASSRQAFEAF

clone_size: many
v_call: TRBV7-9
cdr3_aa: ASSSRQDNQPQH

clone_size: many
v_call: TRBV27
cdr3_aa: ASSARTDTQY

clone_size: -
v_call: TRBV28
cdr3_aa: ASRTGWGANYGYI

clone_size: -
v_call: TRBV7-3
cdr3_aa: ASSLTGQSNTEAF

clone_size: few
v_call: TRBV7-8
cdr3_aa: ASSLGGGMGNQPQH

clone_size: few
v_call: TRBV24-1
cdr3_aa: ATEGLYNEQF

clone_size: few
v_call: TRBV15
cdr3_aa: ATSRAPKSNQPQH

clone_size: -
v_call: TRBV7-9
cdr3_aa: ASSPAPTGVSDGELF

clone_size: once
v_call: TRBV2
cdr3_aa: AKPGQGNTEAF

clone_size: -
v_call: TRBV27
cdr3_aa: ASSGGDRGNQPQH

clone_size: -
v_call: TRBV6-1
cdr3_aa: ASSESWGPEQF

clone_size: few
v_call: TRBV27
cdr3_aa: ASSFGWEGGTDTQY

clone_size: -
v_call: TRBV12-5
cdr3_aa: VSGYWNGLSGNTIY

clone_size: few
v_call: TRBV12-3/TRBV12-4
cdr3_aa: ASSRSDRLNGYT

clone_size: few
v_call: TRBV19
cdr3_aa: ASTSGGPAGNQPQH

clone_size: few
v_call: TRBV6-6
cdr3_aa: ASSRAPSSYNEQF

clone_size: -
v_call: TRBV4-3
cdr3_aa: ASSQDLGDNQPQH

clone_size: few
v_call: TRBV12-3/TRBV12-4
cdr3_aa: ASGESGGAYNEQF

clone_size: few
v_call: TRBV7-3
cdr3_aa: ASSLTRTGSYNEQF

clone_size: -
v_call: TRBV6-2/TRBV6-3
cdr3_aa: ASSRVNEQF

clone_size: many
v_call: TRBV4-1
cdr3_aa: ASSQDGGPSGANVLT

clone_size: few
v_call: TRBV23-1
cdr3_aa: ASSQSLQTHPGTGSLDSNQPQH

clone_size: -
v_call: TRBV11-2
cdr3_aa: ASSGFDAANYGYT

clone_size: -
v_call: TRBV7-3
cdr3_aa: ASSPTHRTGGQETQY